This is a list of T cell receptor beta chains from one sample in a study of blood T cells in healthy people across ages. TCRdb ran MiXCR on the 5' RACE reads and lists one entry per CDR3 protein. The data hold hundreds of thousands of distinct CDR3 sequences, with 58% observed a single time. The sample comprised blood. All receptors derive from a man between 60 and 75 years old in good health. Both conserved end residues are part of each CDR3. Fields, in order: D gene, J gene, clone size, V gene, CDR3 protein, CDR3 DNA. A D gene is named only where the DNA matches it firmly. The listing skips clone size in some rows; elsewhere it reads once, few, many or a size class.

. | TRBJ2-6 | . | TRBV6-5 | CASSPAGVGANVLTF | TGTGCCAGCAGCCCCGCAGGGGTTGGGGCCAACGTCCTGACTTTC
. | TRBJ1-2 | . | TRBV7-9 | CASSLWEYGYTF | TGTGCCAGCAGCTTATGGGAGTATGGCTACACCTTC
TRBD1 | TRBJ1-2 | . | TRBV3-1 | CASSQARGEYGYTF | TGTGCCAGCAGCCAAGCCAGGGGGGAGTATGGCTACACCTTC
. | TRBJ1-1 | . | TRBV10-2 | CASKGGLNTEAFF | TGCGCCAGCAAGGGGGGCCTAAACACTGAAGCTTTCTTT
. | TRBJ2-5 | . | TRBV7-2 | CASSLGWQYQETQYF | TGTGCCAGCAGCTTAGGATGGCAGTACCAAGAGACCCAGTACTTC
. | TRBJ2-7 | . | TRBV4-2 | CASSQGISGTVTYEQYF | TGTGCCAGCAGCCAAGGGATTTCCGGGACTGTAACCTACGAGCAGTACTTC
TRBD1 | TRBJ2-1 | . | TRBV9 | CASTLGQESSYNEQFF | TGTGCCAGCACCCTCGGACAGGAAAGCTCCTACAATGAGCAGTTCTTC
. | TRBJ2-1 | . | TRBV7-7 | CASSIPEETQFF | TGTGCCAGCAGCATCCCTGAGGAGACCCAGTTCTTC
TRBD1 | TRBJ1-1 | . | TRBV19 | CASSTTGGAGTEAFF | TGTGCCAGTAGTACCACAGGGGGCGCGGGAACTGAAGCTTTCTTT
. | TRBJ2-7 | few | TRBV4-1 | CASSRQTGSPFYEQYF | TGCGCCAGCAGCCGCCAGACCGGGTCCCCCTTCTACGAGCAGTACTTC
. | TRBJ1-1 | . | TRBV14 | CASSQPRGVRNTEAFF | TGTGCCAGCAGCCAACCCCGGGGGGTCCGGAACACTGAAGCTTTCTTT
. | TRBJ2-7 | . | TRBV12-3/TRBV12-4 | CASSQHSPREQYF | TGTGCCAGCAGTCAACATTCGCCGCGAGAGCAGTACTTC
TRBD1 | TRBJ1-1 | . | TRBV6-2/TRBV6-3 | CASNSFGQGRTEAFF | TGTGCCAGCAATTCCTTCGGACAGGGGCGAACTGAAGCTTTCTTT
TRBD1 | TRBJ1-1 | . | TRBV6-1 | CASSDRGPGNTEAFF | TGTGCCAGCAGTGACAGGGGGCCCGGGAACACTGAAGCTTTCTTT
TRBD1 | TRBJ2-7 | . | TRBV5-6 | CASSSLGQASSYEQYF | TGTGCCAGCAGCTCCTTGGGACAGGCCAGCTCCTACGAGCAGTACTTC
TRBD2 | TRBJ2-7 | . | TRBV6-4 | CASSDPGTSGGPLTYEQYF | TGTGCCAGCAGTGACCCGGGGACTAGCGGGGGGCCTTTGACCTACGAGCAGTACTTC
TRBD1 | TRBJ1-2 | . | TRBV5-6 | CASSPDRVGGYTF | TGTGCCAGCAGCCCAGACAGGGTGGGCGGCTACACCTTC
TRBD2 | TRBJ2-3 | . | TRBV20-1 | CSATLTSGVDTQYF | TGCAGTGCCACGCTCACTAGCGGGGTAGATACGCAGTATTTT
TRBD1 | TRBJ1-4 | . | TRBV28 | CASSLAGQVNEKLFF | TGTGCCAGCAGTTTGGCGGGACAGGTTAATGAAAAACTGTTTTTT
. | TRBJ2-7 | . | TRBV21-1 | CASSNSGRGASYEQYF | TGTGCCAGCAGCAATTCCGGGCGGGGGGCCTCCTACGAGCAGTACTTC
TRBD1 | TRBJ2-5 | . | TRBV2 | CASKETGGTETQYF | TGTGCCAGCAAAGAGACAGGGGGCACGGAGACCCAGTACTTC
. | TRBJ2-3 | . | TRBV5-1 | CASSLGGKTDTQYF | TGCGCCAGCAGCTTGGGGGGGAAGACAGATACGCAGTATTTT
. | TRBJ2-7 | . | TRBV28 | CASSPSRGFDEQYF | TGTGCCAGCAGCCCCTCCAGGGGTTTCGACGAGCAGTACTTC
. | TRBJ2-7 | . | TRBV6-5 | CASSYATGTYEQYF | TGTGCCAGCAGTTACGCGACGGGAACCTACGAGCAGTACTTC
TRBD1 | TRBJ2-5 | . | TRBV5-4 | CASSRDDREETQYF | TGTGCCAGCAGCCGGGATGACAGGGAAGAGACCCAGTACTTC
. | TRBJ2-6 | . | TRBV5-6 | CASTKGPDGANVLTF | TGTGCCAGCACCAAGGGACCTGATGGGGCCAACGTCCTGACTTTC
TRBD2 | TRBJ2-1 | few | TRBV7-2 | CASSPSAGGYNEQFF | TGTGCCAGCAGCCCCAGTGCGGGGGGCTACAATGAGCAGTTCTTC
. | TRBJ2-6 | few | TRBV5-1 | CASSRSVRAASSGANVLTF | TGCGCCAGCAGCCGATCAGTGCGGGCGGCTTCCTCTGGGGCCAACGTCCTGACTTTC
TRBD1 | TRBJ2-5 | . | TRBV18 | CASSASTGGERETQYF | TGTGCCAGCTCAGCATCGACAGGGGGCGAGCGGGAGACCCAGTACTTC
TRBD2 | TRBJ2-4 | few | TRBV27 | CASSLRGPRPAGEQYF | TGTGCCAGCAGTTTAAGAGGCCCCCGTCCCGCGGGAGAGCAGTACTTC
TRBD2 | TRBJ2-1 | many | TRBV20-1 | CSARPPGLADNEQFF | TGCAGTGCTAGACCTCCGGGACTAGCGGACAATGAGCAGTTCTTC
TRBD2 | TRBJ2-7 | once | TRBV20-1 | CSARDPAGGLYEQYF | TGCAGTGCTAGAGACCCAGCGGGGGGGCTCTACGAGCAGTACTTC
. | TRBJ1-2 | . | TRBV6-5 | CASSYSGTGNYGYTF | TGTGCCAGCAGTTACTCCGGGACGGGGAACTATGGCTACACCTTC
. | TRBJ1-6 | . | TRBV5-1 | CASSFKPDDSPLHF | TGCGCCAGCAGCTTCAAGCCAGATGATTCACCCCTCCACTTT
. | TRBJ2-7 | few | TRBV4-1 | CASSQDGGQAIYEQYF | TGCGCCAGCAGCCAAGATGGGGGGCAGGCTATATACGAGCAGTACTTC
. | TRBJ2-1 | . | TRBV7-2 | CASRKSNNRNNEQFF | TGTGCCAGCAGGAAGAGTAACAATCGAAACAATGAGCAGTTCTTC
. | TRBJ1-2 | . | TRBV20-1 | CSARLNLQGYTF | TGCAGTGCTAGGTTGAACCTCCAGGGCTACACCTTC
TRBD2 | TRBJ2-1 | . | TRBV12-3/TRBV12-4 | CASSLVSGGVNEQFF | TGTGCCAGCAGTTTAGTGAGCGGGGGGGTCAATGAGCAGTTCTTC
. | TRBJ1-1 | . | TRBV10-3 | CPISLRQERGLNTEAFF | TGTCCCATCAGTCTCCGACAGGAGAGGGGACTGAACACTGAAGCTTTCTTT
TRBD2 | TRBJ2-2 | . | TRBV20-1 | CSARDLLAGNTGELFF | TGCAGTGCTAGAGATCTTTTAGCGGGGAACACCGGGGAGCTGTTTTTT
. | TRBJ1-6 | few | TRBV6-6 | CASSYEAPGSPLHF | TGTGCCAGCAGTTACGAGGCTCCGGGTTCACCCCTCCACTTT
TRBD1 | TRBJ2-1 | few | TRBV10-3 | CAISIPDRAHEQFF | TGTGCCATCAGCATTCCCGACAGGGCCCATGAGCAGTTCTTC
. | TRBJ1-2 | . | TRBV5-5 | CASSLEGLSNYGYTF | TGTGCCAGCAGCTTGGAGGGACTGAGCAACTATGGCTACACCTTC
TRBD1 | TRBJ1-1 | . | TRBV20-1 | CSARRTGMNTEAFF | TGCAGTGCTAGACGGACAGGTATGAACACTGAAGCTTTCTTT
. | TRBJ2-7 | few | TRBV7-9 | CASSHPTKTYEQYF | TGTGCCAGCAGCCACCCGACAAAAACCTACGAGCAGTACTTC
TRBD1 | TRBJ2-5 | few | TRBV12-3/TRBV12-4 | CASKGQAVQETQYF | TGTGCCAGCAAGGGACAGGCCGTCCAAGAGACCCAGTACTTC
TRBD1 | TRBJ1-2 | . | TRBV12-3/TRBV12-4 | CAGYRGLVTNGYTF | TGTGCCGGCTACAGGGGGCTCGTTACAAATGGCTACACCTTC
. | TRBJ2-6 | few | TRBV29-1 | CSVARTPRSVLTF | TGCAGCGTTGCAAGAACTCCTCGGTCCGTCCTGACTTTC
TRBD2 | TRBJ2-1 | few | TRBV12-3/TRBV12-4 | CASSSGLATYNEQFF | TGTGCCAGCAGCTCTGGACTAGCGACCTACAATGAGCAGTTCTTC
. | TRBJ1-2 | few | TRBV6-5 | CASSYEAKANYGYTF | TGTGCCAGCAGTTACGAGGCGAAAGCTAACTATGGCTACACCTTC
. | TRBJ1-2 | few | TRBV7-2 | CASSAGHGYGYTF | TGTGCCAGCAGCGCGGGACACGGCTATGGCTACACCTTC
. | TRBJ2-7 | few | TRBV9 | CASSVAPGGAYEQYF | TGTGCCAGCAGCGTAGCCCCGGGGGGCGCATACGAGCAGTACTTC
TRBD2 | TRBJ2-1 | . | TRBV4-3 | CASSRVGAGGWGEQFF | TGCGCCAGCAGCCGTGTTGGAGCGGGAGGGTGGGGTGAGCAGTTCTTC